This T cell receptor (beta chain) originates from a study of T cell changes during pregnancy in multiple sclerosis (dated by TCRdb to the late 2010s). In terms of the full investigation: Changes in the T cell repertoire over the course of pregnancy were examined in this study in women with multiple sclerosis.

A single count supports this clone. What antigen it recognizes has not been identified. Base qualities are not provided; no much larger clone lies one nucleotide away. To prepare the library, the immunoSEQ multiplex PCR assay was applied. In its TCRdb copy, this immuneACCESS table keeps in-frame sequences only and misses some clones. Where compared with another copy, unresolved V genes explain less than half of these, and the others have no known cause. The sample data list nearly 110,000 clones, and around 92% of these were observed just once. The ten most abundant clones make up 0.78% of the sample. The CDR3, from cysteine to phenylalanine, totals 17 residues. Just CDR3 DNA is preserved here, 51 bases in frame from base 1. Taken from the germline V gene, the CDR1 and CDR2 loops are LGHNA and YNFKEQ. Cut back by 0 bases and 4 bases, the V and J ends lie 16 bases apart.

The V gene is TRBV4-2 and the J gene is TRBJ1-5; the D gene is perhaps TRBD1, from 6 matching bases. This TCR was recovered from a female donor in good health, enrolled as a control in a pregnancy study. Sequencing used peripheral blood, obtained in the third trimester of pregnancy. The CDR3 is CASSQEVGTIANQPQHF. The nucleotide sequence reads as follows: TGTGCCAGCAGCCAAGAAGTTGGGACAATAGCAAATCAGCCCCAGCATTTT.